Listed below are T cell receptor beta chains from one sample, sequenced in a study of blood T cells in healthy people across ages. TCRdb independently ran MiXCR on the 5' RACE reads; one entry per CDR3 protein. The table lists roughly 2 million distinct CDR3 sequences, roughly 52% of them singletons, with less than 2.5% in the top ten. What was sequenced was blood. All receptors derive from a woman in her thirties or forties in good health. Both conserved end residues are part of each CDR3. The order of the fields is CDR3 protein, CDR3 DNA, J gene, V gene, clone size, D gene. The D gene is left open where the match is weak. Expanded clones get a size class; other rows say once, few or many, or leave the size out.

CASSKVDRDNLYEQYF | TGTGCCAGCAGCAAAGTAGACAGGGATAACCTCTACGAGCAGTACTTC | TRBJ2-7 | TRBV21-1 | NA | NA
CSARKSAVAGGTDTQYF | TGCAGTGCTAGAAAATCGGCGGTAGCGGGGGGCACAGATACGCAGTATTTT | TRBJ2-3 | TRBV20-1 | NA | TRBD2
CASSDDNYNEQFF | TGTGCCAGCAGTGACGACAACTACAATGAGCAGTTCTTC | TRBJ2-1 | TRBV6-4 | few | NA
CSATRTGGSNYGYTF | TGCAGTGCTACCCGGACAGGGGGGTCTAACTATGGCTACACCTTC | TRBJ1-2 | TRBV20-1 | NA | TRBD1
CASSDSRGDTDTQYF | TGTGCCAGCAGTGACTCTAGGGGTGACACAGACACGCAGTATTTT | TRBJ2-3 | TRBV6-4 | NA | NA
CASSEGHMNTEAFF | TGTGCCAGCAGTGAAGGACACATGAACACTGAAGCTTTCTTT | TRBJ1-1 | TRBV25-1 | few | NA
CASDRAEREQYF | TGTGCCAGCGATAGAGCCGAGAGGGAGCAGTACTTC | TRBJ2-5 | TRBV2 | once | NA
CATSRDYASPLHF | TGTGCCACCAGCAGAGATTACGCGTCACCCCTCCACTTT | TRBJ1-6 | TRBV15 | NA | NA
CASSYVAHQETQYF | TGTGCCAGCAGTTACGTGGCACACCAAGAGACCCAGTACTTC | TRBJ2-5 | TRBV6-2/TRBV6-3 | NA | NA
CASSQRTSGYNEQYF | TGCGCCAGCAGCCAAAGGACTAGCGGGTACAATGAGCAGTACTTC | TRBJ2-5 | TRBV4-1 | NA | TRBD2
CASSQMGQVGEQYF | TGCGCCAGCAGCCAAATGGGGCAGGTGGGCGAGCAGTACTTC | TRBJ2-7 | TRBV4-1 | NA | NA
CASSQDLVGSFETQFF | TGCGCCAGCAGCCAAGATCTGGTGGGTAGCTTCGAGACCCAGTTCTTC | TRBJ2-1 | TRBV4-3 | once | NA
CASSLTGGASNEQFF | TGTGCCAGCAGTTTAACGGGGGGGGCCTCCAATGAGCAGTTCTTC | TRBJ2-1 | TRBV28 | NA | TRBD2
CASRLRPIHEQYF | TGTGCCAGCCGATTACGTCCGATCCACGAGCAGTACTTC | TRBJ2-7 | TRBV6-2/TRBV6-3 | NA | NA
CASRTESSGANVLTF | TGTGCCAGCAGGACAGAGAGCTCTGGGGCCAACGTCCTGACTTTC | TRBJ2-6 | TRBV28 | NA | NA
CASSRIPTASSTDTQYF | TGCGCCAGCAGCCGCATTCCCACCGCCTCTTCCACAGATACGCAGTATTTT | TRBJ2-3 | TRBV4-3 | NA | NA
CASSGQSRETQYF | TGTGCTAGCAGCGGACAGAGCAGGGAGACCCAGTACTTC | TRBJ2-5 | TRBV7-7 | NA | NA
CSVEDYTEETYGYTF | TGCAGCGTTGAAGACTACACAGAGGAGACCTATGGCTACACCTTC | TRBJ1-2 | TRBV29-1 | NA | NA
CASSEDGGVAAKNIQYF | TGTGCCAGCAGTGAAGACGGTGGGGTTGCGGCCAAAAACATTCAGTACTTC | TRBJ2-4 | TRBV6-1 | NA | NA
CASSSQRDYTDTQYF | TGTGCCAGCAGCTCCCAGCGGGACTACACAGATACGCAGTATTTT | TRBJ2-3 | TRBV7-3 | NA | TRBD2
CATSDFRSGASPNTQYF | TGTGCCACCAGTGATTTCCGGAGCGGGGCTTCTCCGAATACGCAGTATTTT | TRBJ2-3 | TRBV24-1 | NA | TRBD2
CASSVELGVTDTQYF | TGTGCCAGCAGCGTAGAGTTAGGCGTGACAGATACGCAGTATTTT | TRBJ2-3 | TRBV7-9 | few | NA
CASRARRSGANVLTF | TGTGCCAGCAGGGCTCGGCGCTCTGGGGCCAACGTCCTGACTTTC | TRBJ2-6 | TRBV6-2/TRBV6-3 | NA | NA
CASEKGQTQETQYF | TGTGCCAGCGAAAAAGGGCAGACCCAAGAGACCCAGTACTTC | TRBJ2-5 | TRBV18 | NA | NA
CASRASGDYYGYTF | TGCGCCAGCAGGGCCTCGGGGGACTACTATGGCTACACCTTC | TRBJ1-2 | TRBV5-1 | NA | NA
CASGLAGANTDTQYF | TGTGCCAGCGGCCTAGCGGGGGCGAACACAGATACGCAGTATTTT | TRBJ2-3 | TRBV28 | NA | TRBD2